This T cell receptor (beta chain) emerged from a study of PD-1 blockade in mismatch repair-deficient tumors. Study as a whole: Patients had approximately 13 mismatch repair-deficient cancer types, all previously treated and progressing.

All patients were mismatch repair deficient, assessed by either PCR or immunohistochemistry. TCR sequencing covered a few patients who responded to pembrolizumab. This clone was seen once. What it binds is unknown. The CDR3 sequence is 15 residues long. CDR1 and CDR2 (germline): MDHEN, SYDVKM. The V and J ends lost 5 bases and 0 bases, in that order; junction bases with no gene match: 5. Study results and limitations: Tumor-resident clones, often absent from pretreatment blood, expanded after pembrolizumab and then contracted.

Only in-frame clones appear in the TCRdb table, and some are missing; sequencing was by immunoSEQ multiplex PCR. The sample carries roughly 130,000 clones, almost 90% recorded once. This material consisted of peripheral blood, taken 70 to 72 weeks after starting pembrolizumab. The clonotype was recovered from an adult with mismatch repair-deficient cancer. The gene calls are TRBV28 and TRBJ2-3, with 7 bases lining up with TRBD1. The CDR3 coding sequence is TGTGCCAGCAGTAGAGGGGGCGTCAGCACAGATACGCAGTATTTT. This codes for CASSRGGVSTDTQYF.